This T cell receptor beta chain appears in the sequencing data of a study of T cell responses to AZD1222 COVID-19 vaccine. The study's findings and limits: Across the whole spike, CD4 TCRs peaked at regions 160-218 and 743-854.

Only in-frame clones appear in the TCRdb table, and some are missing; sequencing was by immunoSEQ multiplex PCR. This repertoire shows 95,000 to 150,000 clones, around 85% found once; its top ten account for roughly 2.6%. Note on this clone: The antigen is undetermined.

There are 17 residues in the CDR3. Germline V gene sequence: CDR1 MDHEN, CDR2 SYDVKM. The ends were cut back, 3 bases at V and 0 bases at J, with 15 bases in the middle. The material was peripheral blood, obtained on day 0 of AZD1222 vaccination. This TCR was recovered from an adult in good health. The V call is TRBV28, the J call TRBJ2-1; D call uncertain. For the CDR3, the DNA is TGTGCCAGCAGTTTCCTCGACAACCCGCACTCCTACAATGAGCAGTTCTTC. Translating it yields CASSFLDNPHSYNEQFF.